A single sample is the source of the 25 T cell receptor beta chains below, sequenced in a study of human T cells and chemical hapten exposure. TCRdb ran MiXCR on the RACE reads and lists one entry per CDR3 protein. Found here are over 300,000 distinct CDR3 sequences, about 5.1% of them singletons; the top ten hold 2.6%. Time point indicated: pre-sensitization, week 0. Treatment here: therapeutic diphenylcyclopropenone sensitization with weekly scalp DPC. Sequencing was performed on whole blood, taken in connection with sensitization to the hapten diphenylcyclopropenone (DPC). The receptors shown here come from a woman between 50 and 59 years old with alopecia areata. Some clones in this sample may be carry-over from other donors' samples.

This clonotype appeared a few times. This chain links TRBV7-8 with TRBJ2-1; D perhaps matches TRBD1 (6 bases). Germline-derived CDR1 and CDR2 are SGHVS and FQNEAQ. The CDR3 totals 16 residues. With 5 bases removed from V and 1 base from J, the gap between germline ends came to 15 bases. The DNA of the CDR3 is TGTGCCAGCAGCGCACAGGGCCGTGAGTCCTACAATGAGCAGTTCTTC. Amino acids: CASSAQGRESYNEQFF.

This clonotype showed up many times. This CDR3 is CAIRGLAGERNEQFF. For the CDR3, the DNA is TGTGCCATCAGGGGACTAGCGGGAGAGCGCAATGAGCAGTTCTTC. The chain has TRBV10-3 and TRBJ2-1; 14 bases agree with TRBD2. The CDR3 totals 15 residues. Trimming took 6 bases from V and 6 from J; bases not matched to a gene: 4. Germline V gene sequence: CDR1 ENHRY, CDR2 SYGVKD.

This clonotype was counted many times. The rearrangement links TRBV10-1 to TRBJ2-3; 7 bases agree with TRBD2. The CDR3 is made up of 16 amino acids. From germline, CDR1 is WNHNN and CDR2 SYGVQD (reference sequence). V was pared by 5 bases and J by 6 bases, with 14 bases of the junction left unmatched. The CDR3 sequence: CASSPLGAGVMDTQYF. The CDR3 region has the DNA TGCGCCAGCAGTCCCTTAGGGGCGGGAGTGATGGATACGCAGTATTTT.

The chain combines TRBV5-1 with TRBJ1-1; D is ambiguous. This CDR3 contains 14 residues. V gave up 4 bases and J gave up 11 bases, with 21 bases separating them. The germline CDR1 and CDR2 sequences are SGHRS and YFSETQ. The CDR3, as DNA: TGCGCCAGCAGCCCCTCTTCTCCCGCTTGGGAGGCTTTCTTT. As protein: CASSPSSPAWEAFF.

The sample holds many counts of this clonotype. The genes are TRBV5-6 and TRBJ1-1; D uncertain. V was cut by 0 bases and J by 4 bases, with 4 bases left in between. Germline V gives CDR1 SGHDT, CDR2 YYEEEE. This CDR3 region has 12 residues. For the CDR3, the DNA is TGTGCCAGCAGCTTGGGAAGCACTGAAGCTTTCTTT. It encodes CASSLGSTEAFF.

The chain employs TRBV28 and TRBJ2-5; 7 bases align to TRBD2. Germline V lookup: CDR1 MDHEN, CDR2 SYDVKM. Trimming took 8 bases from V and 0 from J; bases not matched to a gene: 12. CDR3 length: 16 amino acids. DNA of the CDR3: TGTGCCAGCGGCGATGGGACTAAAATGTACCAAGAGACCCAGTACTTC. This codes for CASGDGTKMYQETQYF.

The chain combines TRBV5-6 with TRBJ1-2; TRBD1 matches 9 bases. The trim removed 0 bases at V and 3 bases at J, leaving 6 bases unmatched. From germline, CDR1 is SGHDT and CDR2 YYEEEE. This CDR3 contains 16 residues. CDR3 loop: CASSLGPWTGDYGYTF. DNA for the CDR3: TGTGCCAGCAGCTTGGGTCCCTGGACAGGGGACTATGGCTACACCTTC.

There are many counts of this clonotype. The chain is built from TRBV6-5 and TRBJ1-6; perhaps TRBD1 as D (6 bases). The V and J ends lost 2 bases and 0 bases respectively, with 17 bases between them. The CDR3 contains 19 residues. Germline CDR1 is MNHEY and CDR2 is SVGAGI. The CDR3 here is CASSYVARGGFSYNSPLHF. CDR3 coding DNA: TGTGCCAGCAGTTACGTAGCCAGGGGTGGGTTCTCCTATAATTCACCCCTCCACTTT.

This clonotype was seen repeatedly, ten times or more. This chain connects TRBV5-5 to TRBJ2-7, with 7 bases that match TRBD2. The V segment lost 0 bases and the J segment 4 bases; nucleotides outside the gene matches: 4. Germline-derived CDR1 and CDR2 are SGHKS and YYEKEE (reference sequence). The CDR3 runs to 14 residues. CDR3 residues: CASSLDISGYEQYF. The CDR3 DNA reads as TGTGCCAGCAGCTTGGATATTAGCGGGTACGAGCAGTACTTC.

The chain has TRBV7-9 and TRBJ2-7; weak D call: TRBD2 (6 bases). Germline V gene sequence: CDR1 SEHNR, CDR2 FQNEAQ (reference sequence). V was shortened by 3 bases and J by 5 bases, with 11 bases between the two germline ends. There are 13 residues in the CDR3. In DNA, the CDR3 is TGTGCCAGCAGCTTCACGGGGGTCGACGAGCAGTACTTC. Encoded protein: CASSFTGVDEQYF.

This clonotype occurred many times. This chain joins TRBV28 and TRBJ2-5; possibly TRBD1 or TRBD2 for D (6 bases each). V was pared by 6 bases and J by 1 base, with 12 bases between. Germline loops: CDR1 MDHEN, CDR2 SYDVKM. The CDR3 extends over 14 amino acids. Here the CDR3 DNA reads TGTGCCAGCAGCCGAGGGGGGCCCCAAGAGACCCAGTACTTC. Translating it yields CASSRGGPQETQYF.

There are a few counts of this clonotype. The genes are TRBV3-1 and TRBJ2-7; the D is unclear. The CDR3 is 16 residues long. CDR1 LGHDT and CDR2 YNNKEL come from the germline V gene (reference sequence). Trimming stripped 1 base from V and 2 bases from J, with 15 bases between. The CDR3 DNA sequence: TGTGCCAGCAGCCAAGGGTTTGGTTTCCTTCCCTACGAGCAGTACTTC. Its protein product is CASSQGFGFLPYEQYF.

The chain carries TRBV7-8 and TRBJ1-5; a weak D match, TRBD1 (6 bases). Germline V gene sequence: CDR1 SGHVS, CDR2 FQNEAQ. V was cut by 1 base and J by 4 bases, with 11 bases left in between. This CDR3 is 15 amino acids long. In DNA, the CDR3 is TGTGCCAGCAGCTTAGGGGACACAGGGAATCAGCCCCAGCATTTT. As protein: CASSLGDTGNQPQHF.

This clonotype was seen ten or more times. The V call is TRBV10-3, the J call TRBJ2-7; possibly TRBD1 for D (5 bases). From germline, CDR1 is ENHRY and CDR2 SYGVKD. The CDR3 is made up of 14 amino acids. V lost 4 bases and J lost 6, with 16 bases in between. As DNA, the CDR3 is TGTGCCATCAGTGTTATGGCAGGGTTGGCCGAGCAGTACTTC. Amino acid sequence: CAISVMAGLAEQYF.

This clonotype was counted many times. This CDR3 is CASSLGPWGPTTNEKLFF. DNA of the CDR3: TGCGCCAGCAGCTTAGGTCCGTGGGGGCCCACAACTAATGAAAAACTGTTTTTT. The V gene is TRBV5-1, the J gene TRBJ1-4, with D perhaps matching TRBD1 (6 bases). V lost 2 bases, J lost 0 bases, and 17 bases lay in between. Germline CDR1 SGHRS, CDR2 YFSETQ. The CDR3 is 18 residues long.

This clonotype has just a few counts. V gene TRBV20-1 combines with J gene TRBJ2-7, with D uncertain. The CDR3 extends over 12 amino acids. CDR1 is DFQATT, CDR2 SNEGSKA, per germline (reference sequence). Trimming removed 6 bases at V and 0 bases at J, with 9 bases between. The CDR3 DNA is TGCAGTGCGCCGCTGGGCTCCTACGAGCAGTACTTC. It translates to CSAPLGSYEQYF.

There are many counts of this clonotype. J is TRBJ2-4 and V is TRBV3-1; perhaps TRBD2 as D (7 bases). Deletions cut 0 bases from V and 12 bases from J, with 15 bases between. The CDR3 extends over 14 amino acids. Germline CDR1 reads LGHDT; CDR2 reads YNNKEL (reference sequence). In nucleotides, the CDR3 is TGTGCCAGCAGCCAAGATCAAACGGGGGGCTCTCAGTACTTC. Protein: CASSQDQTGGSQYF.

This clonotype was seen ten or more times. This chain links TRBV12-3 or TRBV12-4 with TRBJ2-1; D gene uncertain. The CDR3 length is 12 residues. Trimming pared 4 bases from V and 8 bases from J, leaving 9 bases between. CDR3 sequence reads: CASSSLGDEQFF. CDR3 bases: TGTGCCAGCAGTTCCTTGGGCGATGAGCAGTTCTTC.

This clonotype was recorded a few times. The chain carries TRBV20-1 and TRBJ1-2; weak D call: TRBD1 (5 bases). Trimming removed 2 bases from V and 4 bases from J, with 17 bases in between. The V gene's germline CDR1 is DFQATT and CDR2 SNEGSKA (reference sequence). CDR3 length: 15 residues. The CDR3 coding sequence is TGCAGTGCTAGACCTGGACATGGAGAGGGCTATGGCTACACCTTC. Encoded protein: CSARPGHGEGYGYTF.

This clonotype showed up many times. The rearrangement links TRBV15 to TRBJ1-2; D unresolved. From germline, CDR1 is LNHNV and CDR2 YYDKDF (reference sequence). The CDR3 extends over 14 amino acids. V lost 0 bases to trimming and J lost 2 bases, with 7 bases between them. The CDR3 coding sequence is TGTGCCACCAGCAGAGAAGACCCCAACTATGGCTACACCTTC. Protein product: CATSREDPNYGYTF.

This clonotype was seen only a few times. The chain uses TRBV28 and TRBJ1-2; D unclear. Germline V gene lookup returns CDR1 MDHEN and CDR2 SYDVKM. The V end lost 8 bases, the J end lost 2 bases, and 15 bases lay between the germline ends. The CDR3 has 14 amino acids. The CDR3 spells CASAQEHPNYGYTF. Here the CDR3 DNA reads TGTGCCAGCGCCCAGGAGCATCCGAACTATGGCTACACCTTC.

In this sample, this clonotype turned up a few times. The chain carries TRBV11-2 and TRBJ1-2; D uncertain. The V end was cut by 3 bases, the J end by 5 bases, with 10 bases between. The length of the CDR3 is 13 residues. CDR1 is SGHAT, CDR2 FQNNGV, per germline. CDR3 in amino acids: CASSFEGFYGYTF. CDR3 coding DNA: TGTGCCAGCAGCTTTGAGGGATTTTATGGCTACACCTTC.

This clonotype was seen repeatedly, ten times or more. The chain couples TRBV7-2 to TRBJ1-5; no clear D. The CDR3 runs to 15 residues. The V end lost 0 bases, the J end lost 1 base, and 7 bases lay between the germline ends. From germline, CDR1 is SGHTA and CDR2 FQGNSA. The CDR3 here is CASSLAGTSNQPQHF. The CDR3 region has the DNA TGTGCCAGCAGCTTAGCTGGTACCAGCAATCAGCCCCAGCATTTT.

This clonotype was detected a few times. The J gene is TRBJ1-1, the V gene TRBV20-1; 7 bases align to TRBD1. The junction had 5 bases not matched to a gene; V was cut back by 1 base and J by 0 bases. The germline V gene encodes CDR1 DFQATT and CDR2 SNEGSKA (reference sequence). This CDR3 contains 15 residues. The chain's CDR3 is CSARVATGLNTEAFF. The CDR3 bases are TGCAGTGCTAGAGTTGCGACAGGGTTGAACACTGAAGCTTTCTTT.

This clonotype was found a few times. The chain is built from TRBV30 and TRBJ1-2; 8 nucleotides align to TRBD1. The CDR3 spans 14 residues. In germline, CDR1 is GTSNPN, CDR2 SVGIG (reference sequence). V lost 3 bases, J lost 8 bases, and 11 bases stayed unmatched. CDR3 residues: CAWSVPPGGSGYTF. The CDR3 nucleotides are TGTGCCTGGAGCGTACCCCCAGGGGGCAGCGGCTACACCTTC.